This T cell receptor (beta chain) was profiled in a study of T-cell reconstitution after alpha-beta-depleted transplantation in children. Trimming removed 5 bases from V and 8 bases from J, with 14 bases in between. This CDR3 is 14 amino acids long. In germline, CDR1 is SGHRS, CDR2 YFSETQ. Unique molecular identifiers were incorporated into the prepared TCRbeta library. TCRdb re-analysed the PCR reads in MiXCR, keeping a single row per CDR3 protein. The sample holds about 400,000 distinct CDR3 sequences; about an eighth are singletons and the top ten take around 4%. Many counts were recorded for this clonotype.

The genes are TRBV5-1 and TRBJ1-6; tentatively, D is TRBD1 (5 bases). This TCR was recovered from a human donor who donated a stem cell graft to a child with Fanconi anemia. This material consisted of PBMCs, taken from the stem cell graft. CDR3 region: CASRPSGIDSPLHF. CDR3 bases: TGCGCCAGCAGACCGTCAGGGATCGATTCACCCCTCCACTTT.